This passage covers 20 T cell receptor beta chains from one sample sequenced in a study of blood T cell repertoires in COVID-19. Assay used: immunoSEQ multiplex PCR; TCRdb lists only in-frame clones, some missing. The sample records some 64,000 clones, around 70% being singletons. Source material: peripheral blood. The receptor set was obtained from a woman in her 70s with COVID-19, enrolled during active disease.

The CDR3 sequence: CASSYQGGSTGELFF. The CDR3 DNA sequence: TGTGCCAGCAGTTACCAGGGGGGAAGCACCGGGGAGCTGTTTTTT. The chain couples TRBV6-2 or TRBV6-3 to TRBJ2-2; D is perhaps TRBD1 (7 bases). The germline V gene encodes CDR1 MNHEY and CDR2 SVGEGT. Trimming took 2 bases from V and 4 from J, leaving 11 bases between them. The CDR3 runs 15 residues.

The chain has TRBV19 and TRBJ1-3; D not certain. V lost 3 bases and J 3 bases, leaving 12 bases between the germline ends. The CDR3 extends over 15 amino acids. Germline CDR1 reads LNHDA; CDR2 reads SQIVND (reference sequence). CDR3: CASSMERAGGNTIYF. CDR3 nucleotide sequence: TGTGCCAGTAGTATGGAGCGGGCTGGTGGAAACACCATATATTTT.

V gene TRBV9 combines with J gene TRBJ2-3; D possibly corresponds to TRBD2 (6 bases). V dropped 4 bases and J dropped 6 bases, with 12 bases sitting between them. The germline CDR1 and CDR2 sequences are SGDLS and YYNGEE. The CDR3 is 13 residues long. The CDR3 sequence: CASSPAGSDTQYF. In nucleotides, the CDR3 is TGTGCCAGCAGCCCGGCGGGGTCCGATACGCAGTATTTT. The full variable domain, its missing parts supplied by reference TRBV9 and TRBJ2-3, is DSGVTQTPKHLITATGQRVTLRCSPRSGDLSVYWYQQSLDQGLQFLIQYYNGEERAKGNILERFSAQQFPDLHSELNLSSLELGDSALYFCASSPAGSDTQYFGPGTRLTVL.

The chain uses TRBV10-3 and TRBJ1-6; possibly TRBD1 for D (6 bases). Germline V lookup: CDR1 ENHRY, CDR2 SYGVKD. The CDR3 contains 14 residues. Trimming took 3 bases from V and 7 from J, leaving 10 bases between them. CDR3 in amino acids: CAISEGQGNSPLHF. The CDR3 region has the DNA TGTGCCATCAGTGAAGGGCAGGGGAATTCACCCCTCCACTTT.

This clone has more than one count but fewer than ten. This chain uses TRBV3-1 (or the pseudogene TRBV3-2) with TRBJ2-3; 9 bases are a match to TRBD2. Germline V gene sequence: CDR1 LGHDT, CDR2 YNNKEL (reference sequence). Trimming cost V 2 bases and J 0 bases; bases outside gene matches: 0. The CDR3 loop spans 15 amino acids. The CDR3 nucleotides are TGTGCCAGCAGCCAACTAGCGGGGAGCACAGATACGCAGTATTTT. It yields the protein CASSQLAGSTDTQYF.

The chain links TRBV7-8 to TRBJ1-1, with 10 positions matching TRBD1. Germline V gene lookup returns CDR1 SGHVS and CDR2 FQNEAQ. The ends lost 4 bases at V and 3 bases at J; junction bases unmatched: 11. CDR3 size: 17 residues. The CDR3 coding sequence is TGTGCCAGCAGCTCGGACAGGGGGGGATTAGCGGACACTGAAGCTTTCTTT. Amino acids: CASSSDRGGLADTEAFF.

V is TRBV7-9 and J is TRBJ1-4, with 9 bases fitting TRBD1. With 6 bases clipped from V and 8 bases from J, the junction kept 7 bases outside the gene matches. The CDR3 is made up of 14 amino acids. Germline CDR1 reads SEHNR; CDR2 reads FQNEAQ (reference sequence). The CDR3 DNA is TGTGCCAGCAGTACGGGACAGGGAGTCGAAAAACTGTTTTTT. It translates to CASSTGQGVEKLFF.

The V and J genes are TRBV15 and TRBJ2-5; a weak D match, TRBD2 (6 bases). The CDR3 is 15 amino acids. Germline V gene data show CDR1 as LNHNV and CDR2 as YYDKDF (reference sequence). Trimming took off 4 bases at V and 4 bases at J, with 16 bases between the two ends. Here the CDR3 DNA reads TGTGCCACCAGCACTGGGAGGACTGTGGGAGAGACCCAGTACTTC. It translates to CATSTGRTVGETQYF. Supplemented by reference TRBV15 and TRBJ2-5, the full variable domain reads DAMVIQNPRYQVTQFGKPVTLSCSQTLNHNVMYWYQQKSSQAPKLLFHYYDKDFNNEADTPDNFQSRRPNTSFCFLDIRSPGLGDTAMYLCATSTGRTVGETQYFGPGTRLLVL.

The chain couples TRBV7-3 to TRBJ2-5; TRBD2 matches 13 bases. Germline values: CDR1 SGHTA, CDR2 FQGTGA. V gave up 5 bases and J gave up 5 bases; unmatched junction bases: 5. This CDR3 comprises 15 residues. CDR3 protein: CASSLGLAGVETQYF. In nucleotides, the CDR3 is TGTGCCAGCAGCCTCGGACTAGCGGGGGTGGAGACCCAGTACTTC.

The V call is TRBV12-5, the J call TRBJ2-1; no firm D call. The CDR3 totals 13 residues. Germline-derived CDR1 and CDR2 are LGHNT and FRNRAP. The germline V and J ends were trimmed by 0 bases and 5 bases, with 5 bases remaining between them. CDR3 region: CASGLVRHNEQFF. The CDR3 nucleotides read TGTGCTAGTGGTTTGGTGAGGCACAATGAGCAGTTCTTC.

This clone was picked up one time. CDR3 coding DNA: TGTGCCAGCAAAGACAGAATAAACACCGGGGAGCTGTTTTTT. Its protein is CASKDRINTGELFF. The genes are TRBV19 and TRBJ2-2, with a tentative D call TRBD1 (5 bases). The CDR3 length is 14 residues. Trimming took 9 bases from V and 2 from J, leaving 13 bases between them. Germline V gives CDR1 LNHDA, CDR2 SQIVND (reference sequence). Based on the CDR3 plus reference TRBV19 and TRBJ2-2, the full variable domain is DGGITQSPKYLFRKEGQNVTLSCEQNLNHDAMYWYRQDPGQGLRLIYYSQIVNDFQKGDIAEGYSVSREKKESFPLTVTSAQKNPTAFYLCASKDRINTGELFFGEGSRLTVL.

The chain has TRBV9 and TRBJ2-5, with 11 bases aligning to TRBD2. The CDR3 extends over 14 amino acids. Trimming removed 4 bases from V and 4 bases from J; junction bases left unmatched: 3. Germline loops: CDR1 SGDLS, CDR2 YYNGEE. The CDR3 nucleotides read TGTGCCAGCAGCCCTGGGACTAGCGGAGAGACCCAGTACTTC. Translating it yields CASSPGTSGETQYF.

The V call is TRBV19, the J call TRBJ2-1, with 11 bases matching TRBD2. The CDR3 totals 15 residues. After removal of 3 bases from V and 3 bases from J, the junction contained 1 base not matched to a gene. The V gene's germline CDR1 is LNHDA and CDR2 SQIVND (reference sequence). CDR3 sequence reads: CASSIGTSGYNEQFF. The CDR3 nucleotides are TGTGCCAGTAGTATCGGGACTAGCGGCTACAATGAGCAGTTCTTC.

This clone was counted once. This chain links TRBV6-4 with TRBJ2-2; D might be TRBD2 (6 bases). V lost 2 bases to trimming and J lost 6 bases, with 10 bases between them. The CDR3 is 14 residues long. Germline-derived CDR1 and CDR2 are MRHNA and SNTAGT. For the CDR3, the DNA is TGTGCCAGCAGTGACGGGGGGAGCTCCGGGGAGCTGTTTTTT. It yields the protein CASSDGGSSGELFF.

V gene TRBV6-2 or TRBV6-3 combines with J gene TRBJ1-2, with no clear D. The CDR3 consists of 15 residues. The germline CDR1 and CDR2 sequences are MNHEY and SVGEGT. The ends were cut back, 6 bases at V and 8 bases at J, with 22 bases in the middle. Here the CDR3 reads CASSLNPRLGAGYTF. The CDR3, as DNA: TGTGCCAGCAGCCTGAACCCTAGGCTTGGAGCCGGCTACACCTTC.

The chain joins TRBV18 to TRBJ1-5, with a tentative D call TRBD1 (5 bases). Germline V gene sequence: CDR1 KGHSH, CDR2 LQKENI. V was shortened by 6 bases and J by 5 bases, with 11 bases between the two germline ends. The CDR3 covers 13 residues. The CDR3 DNA is TGTGCCAGCTCCCAGGGTAGGGATCAGCCCCAGCATTTT. The encoded protein is CASSQGRDQPQHF. Full variable domain (remainder filled in from reference TRBV18 and TRBJ1-5): NAGVMQNPRHLVRRRGQEARLRCSPMKGHSHVYWYRQLPEEGLKFMVYLQKENIIDESGMPKERFSAEFPKEGPSILRIQQVVRGDSAAYFCASSQGRDQPQHFGDGTRLSIL.

This clone was found a few times. The chain carries TRBV24-1 and TRBJ1-1; D not certain. Germline V gene sequence: CDR1 KGHDR, CDR2 SFDVKD. Trimming took 5 bases from V and 1 from J, leaving 10 bases between them. This CDR3 comprises 14 residues. CDR3 coding DNA: TGTGCCACCAGTGTAACCGGGAAGAACACTGAAGCTTTCTTT. It yields the protein CATSVTGKNTEAFF.

The chain joins TRBV18 to TRBJ2-5; 9 bases match TRBD1. CDR1 is KGHSH and CDR2 is LQKENI in the germline V gene. J lost 5 bases, V lost 8 bases, and 9 bases had no gene match. This CDR3 region has 14 residues. CDR3 nucleotide sequence: TGTGCCAGCACTAAAACAGGGGGCGCGGAGACCCAGTACTTC. It translates to CASTKTGGAETQYF.

This sequence joins TRBV4-2 and TRBJ1-4, with 7 bases lining up with TRBD1. With V trimmed by 1 base and J by 12 bases, 2 bases remained unmatched. CDR1 and CDR2 from the germline V gene are LGHNA and YNFKEQ. The CDR3 sequence is 12 residues long. The CDR3 here is CASSQVQGELFF. The DNA for the CDR3 is TGTGCCAGCAGCCAAGTCCAGGGGGAACTGTTTTTT.

This clone was detected a few times. The rearrangement links TRBV19 to TRBJ1-2; TRBD1 aligns across 8 bases. This CDR3 is 15 amino acids long. The junction had 10 bases not matched to a gene; V was cut back by 6 bases and J by 4 bases. CDR1 LNHDA and CDR2 SQIVND come from the germline V gene (reference sequence). CDR3 sequence (DNA): TGTGCCAGTAGCAACGTGGACAGGGAGGTCTATGGCTACACCTTC. Translating it yields CASSNVDREVYGYTF.